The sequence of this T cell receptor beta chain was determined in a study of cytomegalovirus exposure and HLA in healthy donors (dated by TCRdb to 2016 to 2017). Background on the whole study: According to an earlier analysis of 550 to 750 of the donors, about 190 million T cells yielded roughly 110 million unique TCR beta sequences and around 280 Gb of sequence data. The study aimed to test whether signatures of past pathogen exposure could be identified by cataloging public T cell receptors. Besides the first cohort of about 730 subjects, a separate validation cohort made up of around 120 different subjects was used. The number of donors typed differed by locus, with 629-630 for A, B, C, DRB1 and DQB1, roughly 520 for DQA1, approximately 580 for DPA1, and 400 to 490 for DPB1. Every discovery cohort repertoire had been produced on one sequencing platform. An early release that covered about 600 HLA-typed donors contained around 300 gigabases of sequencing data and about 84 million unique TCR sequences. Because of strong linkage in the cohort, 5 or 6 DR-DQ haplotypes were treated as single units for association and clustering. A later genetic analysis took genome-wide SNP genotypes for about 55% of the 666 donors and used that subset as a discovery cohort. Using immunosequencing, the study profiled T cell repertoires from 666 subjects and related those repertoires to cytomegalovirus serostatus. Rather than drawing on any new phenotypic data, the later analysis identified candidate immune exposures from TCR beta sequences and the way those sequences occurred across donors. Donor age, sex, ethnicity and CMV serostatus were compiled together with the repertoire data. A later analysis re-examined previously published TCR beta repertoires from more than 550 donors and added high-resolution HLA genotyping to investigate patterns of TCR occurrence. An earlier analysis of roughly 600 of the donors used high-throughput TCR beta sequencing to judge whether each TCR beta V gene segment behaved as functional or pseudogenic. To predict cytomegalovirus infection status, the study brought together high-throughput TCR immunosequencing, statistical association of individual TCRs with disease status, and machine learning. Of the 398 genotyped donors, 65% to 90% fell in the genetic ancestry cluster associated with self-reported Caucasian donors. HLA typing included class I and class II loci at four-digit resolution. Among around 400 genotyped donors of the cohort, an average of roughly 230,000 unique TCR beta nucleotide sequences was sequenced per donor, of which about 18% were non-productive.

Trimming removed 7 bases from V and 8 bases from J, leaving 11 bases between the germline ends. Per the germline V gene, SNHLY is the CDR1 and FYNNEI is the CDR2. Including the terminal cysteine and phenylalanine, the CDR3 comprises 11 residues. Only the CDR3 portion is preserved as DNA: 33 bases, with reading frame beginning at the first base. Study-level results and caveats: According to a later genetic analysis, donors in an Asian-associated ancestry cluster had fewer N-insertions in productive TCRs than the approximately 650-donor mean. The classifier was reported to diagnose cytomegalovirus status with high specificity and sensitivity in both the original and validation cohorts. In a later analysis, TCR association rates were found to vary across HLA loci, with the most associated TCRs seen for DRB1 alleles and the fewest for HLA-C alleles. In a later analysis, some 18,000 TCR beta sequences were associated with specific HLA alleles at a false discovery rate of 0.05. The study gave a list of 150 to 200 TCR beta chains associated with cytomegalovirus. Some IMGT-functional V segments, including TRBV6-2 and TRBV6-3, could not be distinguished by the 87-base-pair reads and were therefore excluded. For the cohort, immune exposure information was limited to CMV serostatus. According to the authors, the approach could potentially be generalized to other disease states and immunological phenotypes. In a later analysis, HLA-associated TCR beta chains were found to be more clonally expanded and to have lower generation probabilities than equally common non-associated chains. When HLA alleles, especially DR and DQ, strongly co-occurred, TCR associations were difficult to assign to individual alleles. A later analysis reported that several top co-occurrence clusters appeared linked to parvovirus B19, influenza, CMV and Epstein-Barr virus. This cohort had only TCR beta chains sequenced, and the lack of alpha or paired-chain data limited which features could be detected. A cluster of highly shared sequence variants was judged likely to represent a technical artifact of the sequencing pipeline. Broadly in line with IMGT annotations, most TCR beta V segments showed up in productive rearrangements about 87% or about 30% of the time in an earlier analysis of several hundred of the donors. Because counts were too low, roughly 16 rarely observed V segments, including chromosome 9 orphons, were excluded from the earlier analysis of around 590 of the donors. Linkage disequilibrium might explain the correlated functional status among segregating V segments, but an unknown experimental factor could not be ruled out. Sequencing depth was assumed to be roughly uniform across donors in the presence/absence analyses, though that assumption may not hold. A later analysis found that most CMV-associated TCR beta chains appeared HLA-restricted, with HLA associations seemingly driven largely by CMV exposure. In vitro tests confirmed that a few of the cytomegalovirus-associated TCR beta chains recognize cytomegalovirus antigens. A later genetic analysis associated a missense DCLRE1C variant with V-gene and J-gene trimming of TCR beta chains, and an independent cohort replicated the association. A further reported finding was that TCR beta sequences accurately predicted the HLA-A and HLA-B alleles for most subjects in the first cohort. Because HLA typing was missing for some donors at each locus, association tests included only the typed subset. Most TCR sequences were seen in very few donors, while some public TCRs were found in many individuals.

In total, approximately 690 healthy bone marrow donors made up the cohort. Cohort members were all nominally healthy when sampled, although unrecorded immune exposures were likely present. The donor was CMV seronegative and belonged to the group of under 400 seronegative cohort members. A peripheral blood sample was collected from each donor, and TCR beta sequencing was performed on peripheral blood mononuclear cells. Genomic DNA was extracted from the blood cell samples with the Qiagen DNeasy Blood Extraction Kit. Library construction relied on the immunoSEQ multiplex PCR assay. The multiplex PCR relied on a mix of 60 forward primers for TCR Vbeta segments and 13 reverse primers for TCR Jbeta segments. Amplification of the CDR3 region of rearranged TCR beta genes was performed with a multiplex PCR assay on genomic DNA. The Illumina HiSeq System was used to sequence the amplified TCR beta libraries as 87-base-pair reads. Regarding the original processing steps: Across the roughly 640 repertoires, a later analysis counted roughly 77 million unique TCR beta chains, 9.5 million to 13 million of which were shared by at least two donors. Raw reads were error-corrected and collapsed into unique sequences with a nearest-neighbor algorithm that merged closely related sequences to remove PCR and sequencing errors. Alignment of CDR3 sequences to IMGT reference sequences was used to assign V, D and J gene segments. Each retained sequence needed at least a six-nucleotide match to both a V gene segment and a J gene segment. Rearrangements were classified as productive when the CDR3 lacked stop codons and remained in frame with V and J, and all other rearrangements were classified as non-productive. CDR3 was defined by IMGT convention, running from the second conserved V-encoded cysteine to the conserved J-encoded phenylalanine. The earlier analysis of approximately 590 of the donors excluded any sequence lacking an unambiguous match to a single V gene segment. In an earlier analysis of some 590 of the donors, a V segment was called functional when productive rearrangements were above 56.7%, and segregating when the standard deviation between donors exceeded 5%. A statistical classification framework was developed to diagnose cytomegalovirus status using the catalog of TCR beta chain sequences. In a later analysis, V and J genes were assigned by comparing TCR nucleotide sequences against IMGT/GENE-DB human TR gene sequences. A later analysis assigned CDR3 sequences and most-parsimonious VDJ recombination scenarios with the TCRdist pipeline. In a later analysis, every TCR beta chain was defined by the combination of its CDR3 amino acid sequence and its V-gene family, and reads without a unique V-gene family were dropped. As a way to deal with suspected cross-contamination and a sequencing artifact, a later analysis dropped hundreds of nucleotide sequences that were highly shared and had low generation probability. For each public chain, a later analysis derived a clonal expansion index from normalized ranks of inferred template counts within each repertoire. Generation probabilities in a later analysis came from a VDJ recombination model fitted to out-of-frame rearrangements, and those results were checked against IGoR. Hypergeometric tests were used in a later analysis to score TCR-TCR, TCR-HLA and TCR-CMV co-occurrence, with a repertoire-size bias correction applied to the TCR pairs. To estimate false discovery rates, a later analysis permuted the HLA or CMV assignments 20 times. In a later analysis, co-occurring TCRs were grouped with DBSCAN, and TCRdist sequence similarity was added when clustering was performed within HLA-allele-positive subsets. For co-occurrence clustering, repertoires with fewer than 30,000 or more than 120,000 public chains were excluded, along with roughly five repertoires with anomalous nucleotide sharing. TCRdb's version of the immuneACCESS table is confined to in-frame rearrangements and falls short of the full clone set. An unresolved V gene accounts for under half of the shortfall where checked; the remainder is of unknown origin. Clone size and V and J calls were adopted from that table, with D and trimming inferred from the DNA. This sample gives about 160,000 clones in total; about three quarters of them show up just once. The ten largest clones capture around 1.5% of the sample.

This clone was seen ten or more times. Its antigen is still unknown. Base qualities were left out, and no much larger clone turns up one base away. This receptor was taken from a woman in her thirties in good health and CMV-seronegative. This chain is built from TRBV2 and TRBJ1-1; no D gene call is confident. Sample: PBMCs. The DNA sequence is TGTGCCAGCACCCCCCGGTGGGAAGCTTTCTTT. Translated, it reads CASTPRWEAFF. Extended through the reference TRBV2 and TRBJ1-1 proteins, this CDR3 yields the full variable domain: EPEVTQTPSHQVTQMGQEVILRCVPISNHLYFYWYRQILGQKVEFLVSFYNNEISEKSEIFDDQFSVERPDGSNFTLKIRSTKLEDSAMYFCASTPRWEAFFGQGTRLTVV.